This T cell receptor (beta chain) was sequenced in a study of blood T cells in healthy people across ages. Alongside a J-beta primer mix, a sample-barcoded 5' primer served in a second PCR lasting about 6 to 12 cycles. TCRdb re-analysed the 5' RACE reads in MiXCR, keeping a single row per CDR3 protein. The sample has hundreds of thousands of distinct CDR3 sequences; about a quarter are singletons. The CDR3 consists of 14 residues. Germline loops: CDR1 GTSNPN, CDR2 SVGIG (reference sequence). In addition, the sample was reused for a study of T cells of mothers and their children.

This receptor was obtained from a boy between 10 and 17 years old in good health. The V gene is TRBV30, the J gene TRBJ2-5; unclear D gene. The DNA end is more similar to TRBJ2-1, so the J call may be wrong. The source material was blood. The CDR3 DNA follows: TGTGCCTGGAGTGTACCCTCGACGGACCGTAAGCAGTTCTTC. It is translated as CAWSVPSTDRKQFF.